This T cell receptor (beta chain) is drawn from a study of tumor and adjacent non-tumor tissue in lung cancer. Study in general: Some 3.9 million productive TCRbeta reads were obtained per sample on average.

This sample's RNA came from whole unsorted tissue. The normal lung tissue was taken more than 3 cm from the tumor edge. Worth noting for this clonotype: A much bigger clone sits one base away, suggesting this may be a read error.

Three rounds of nested PCR, following a modified ARM-PCR protocol, produced the TCRbeta library. TCRdb re-called the multiplex PCR reads through MiXCR, storing one row per CDR3 protein. The table records roughly 74,000 distinct CDR3 sequences, 76% of them present only once. Germline assignment: CDR1 MNHNS and CDR2 SASEGT. This CDR3 contains 13 residues. The source is a man between 65 and 79 years old with non-small cell lung cancer. V usage is TRBV6-1 and J usage is TRBJ2-1, with 8 bases that match TRBD2. The material sequenced was distant non-tumor lung tissue. CDR3 nucleotide sequence: TGTGACAGCAGATCGGGGGGGGGGAACGAGCAGTTCTTC. Residues: CDSRSGGGNEQFF.